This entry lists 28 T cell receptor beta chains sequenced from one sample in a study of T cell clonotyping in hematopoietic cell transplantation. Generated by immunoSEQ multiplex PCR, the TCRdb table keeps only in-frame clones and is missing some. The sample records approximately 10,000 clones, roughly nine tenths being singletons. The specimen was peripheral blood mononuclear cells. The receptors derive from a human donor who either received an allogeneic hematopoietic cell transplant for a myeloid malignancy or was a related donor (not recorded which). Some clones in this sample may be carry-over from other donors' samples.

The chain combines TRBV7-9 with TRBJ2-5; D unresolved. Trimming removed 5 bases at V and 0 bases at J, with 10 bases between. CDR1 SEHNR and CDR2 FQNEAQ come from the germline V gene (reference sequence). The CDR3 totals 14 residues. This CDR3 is CASSNWRDQETQYF. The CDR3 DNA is TGTGCCAGCAGCAATTGGAGAGACCAAGAGACCCAGTACTTC. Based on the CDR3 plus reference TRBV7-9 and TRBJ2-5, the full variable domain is DTGVSQNPRHKITKRGQNVTFRCDPISEHNRLYWYRQTLGQGPEFLTYFQNEAQLEKSRLLSDRFSAERPKGSFSTLEIQRTEQGDSAMYLCASSNWRDQETQYFGPGTRLLVL.

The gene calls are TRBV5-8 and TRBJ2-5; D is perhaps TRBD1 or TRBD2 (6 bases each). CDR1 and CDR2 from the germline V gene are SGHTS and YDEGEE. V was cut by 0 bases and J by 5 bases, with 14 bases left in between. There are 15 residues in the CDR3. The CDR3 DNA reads TGTGCCAGCAGCTTGGTTCGGGGGCCATGGGAGACCCAGTACTTC. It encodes CASSLVRGPWETQYF.

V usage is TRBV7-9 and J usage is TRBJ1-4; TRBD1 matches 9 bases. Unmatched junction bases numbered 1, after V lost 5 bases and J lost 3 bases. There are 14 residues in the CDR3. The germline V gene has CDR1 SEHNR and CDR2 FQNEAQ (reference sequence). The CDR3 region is CASSRQGANEKLFF. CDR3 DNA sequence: TGTGCCAGCAGCCGACAGGGGGCTAATGAAAAACTGTTTTTT.

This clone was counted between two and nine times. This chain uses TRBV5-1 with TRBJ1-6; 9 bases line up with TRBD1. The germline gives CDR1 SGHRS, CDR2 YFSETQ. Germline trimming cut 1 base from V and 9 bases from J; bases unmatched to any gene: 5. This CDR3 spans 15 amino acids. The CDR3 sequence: CASSLTGGESSPLHF. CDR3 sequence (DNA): TGCGCCAGCAGCTTGACAGGGGGCGAAAGTTCACCCCTCCACTTT.

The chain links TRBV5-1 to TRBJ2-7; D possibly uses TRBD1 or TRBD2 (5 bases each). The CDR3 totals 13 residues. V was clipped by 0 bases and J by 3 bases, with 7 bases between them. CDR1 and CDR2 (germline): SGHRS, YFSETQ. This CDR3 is CASSLEGSYEQYF. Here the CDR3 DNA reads TGCGCCAGCAGCTTGGAGGGGAGCTACGAGCAGTACTTC.

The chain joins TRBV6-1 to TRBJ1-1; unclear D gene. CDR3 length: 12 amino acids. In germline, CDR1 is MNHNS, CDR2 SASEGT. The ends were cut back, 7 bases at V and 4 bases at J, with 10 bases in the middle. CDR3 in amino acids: CASKAAPTEAFF. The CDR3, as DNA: TGTGCCAGCAAGGCAGCACCCACTGAAGCTTTCTTT.

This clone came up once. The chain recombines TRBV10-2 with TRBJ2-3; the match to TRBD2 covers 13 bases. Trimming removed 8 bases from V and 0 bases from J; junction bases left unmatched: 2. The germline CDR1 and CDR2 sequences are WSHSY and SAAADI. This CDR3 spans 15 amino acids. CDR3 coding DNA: TGCGCCAGCGGGGGACTAGCGGGGAGCACAGATACGCAGTATTTT. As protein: CASGGLAGSTDTQYF.

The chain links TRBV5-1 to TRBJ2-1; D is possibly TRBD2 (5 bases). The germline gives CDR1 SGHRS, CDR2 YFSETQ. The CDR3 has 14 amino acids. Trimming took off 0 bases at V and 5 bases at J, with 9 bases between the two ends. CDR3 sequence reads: CASSLAPSNNEQFF. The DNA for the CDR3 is TGCGCCAGCAGCTTGGCCCCTAGCAACAATGAGCAGTTCTTC.

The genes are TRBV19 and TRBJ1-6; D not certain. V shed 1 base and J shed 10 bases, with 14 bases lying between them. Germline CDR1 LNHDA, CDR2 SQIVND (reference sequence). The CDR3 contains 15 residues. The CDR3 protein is CASSIAGVLNSPLHF. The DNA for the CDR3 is TGTGCCAGTAGTATAGCTGGTGTTCTTAACTCACCCCTCCACTTT.

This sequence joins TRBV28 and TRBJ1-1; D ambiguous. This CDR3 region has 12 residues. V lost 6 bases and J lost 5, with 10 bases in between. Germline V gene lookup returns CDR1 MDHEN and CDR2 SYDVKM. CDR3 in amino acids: CASSPGRTEAFF. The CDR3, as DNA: TGTGCCAGCAGCCCCGGTAGGACTGAAGCTTTCTTT.

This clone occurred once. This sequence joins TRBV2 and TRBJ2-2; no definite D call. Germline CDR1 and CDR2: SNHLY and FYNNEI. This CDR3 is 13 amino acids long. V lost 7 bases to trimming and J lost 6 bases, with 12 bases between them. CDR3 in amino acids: CASTGRSAGELFF. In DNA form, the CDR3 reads TGTGCCAGCACGGGTAGATCGGCCGGGGAGCTGTTTTTT.

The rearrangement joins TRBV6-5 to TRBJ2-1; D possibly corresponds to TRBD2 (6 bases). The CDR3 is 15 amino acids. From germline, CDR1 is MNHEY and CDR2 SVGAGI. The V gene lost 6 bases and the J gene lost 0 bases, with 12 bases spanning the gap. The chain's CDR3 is CASSRPGGSYNEQFF. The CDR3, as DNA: TGTGCCAGCAGCCGTCCCGGGGGCTCCTACAATGAGCAGTTCTTC.

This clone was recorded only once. The chain's CDR3 is CASSQQQGNNSPLHF. CDR3 bases: TGTGCCAGCAGCCAACAACAGGGGAATAATTCACCCCTCCACTTT. The chain joins TRBV14 to TRBJ1-6; 7 nucleotides align to TRBD1. Per the germline V gene, CDR1 is SGHDN and CDR2 is FVKESK. With 2 bases clipped from V and 5 bases from J, the junction kept 3 bases outside the gene matches. This CDR3 has 15 amino acids.

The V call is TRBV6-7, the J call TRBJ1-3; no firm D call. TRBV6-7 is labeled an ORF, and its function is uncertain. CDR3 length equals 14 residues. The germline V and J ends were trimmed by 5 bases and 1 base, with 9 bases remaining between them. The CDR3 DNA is TGTGCCAGCAGTAACCGCGATTCTGGAAACACCATATATTTT. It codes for CASSNRDSGNTIYF.

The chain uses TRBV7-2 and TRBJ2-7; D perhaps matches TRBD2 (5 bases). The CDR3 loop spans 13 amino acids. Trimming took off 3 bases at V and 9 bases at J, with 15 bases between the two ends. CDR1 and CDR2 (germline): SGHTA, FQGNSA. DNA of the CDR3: TGTGCCAGCAGCTTGTCGGACGTCGCGGGGCAGTACTTC. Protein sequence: CASSLSDVAGQYF.

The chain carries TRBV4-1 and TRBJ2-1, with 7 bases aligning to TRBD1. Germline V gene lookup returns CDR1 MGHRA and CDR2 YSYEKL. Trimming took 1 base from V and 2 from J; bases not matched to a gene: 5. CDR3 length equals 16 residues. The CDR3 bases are TGCGCCAGCAGCCAAGGACAGGGACCCCCCTACAATGAGCAGTTCTTC. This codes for CASSQGQGPPYNEQFF.

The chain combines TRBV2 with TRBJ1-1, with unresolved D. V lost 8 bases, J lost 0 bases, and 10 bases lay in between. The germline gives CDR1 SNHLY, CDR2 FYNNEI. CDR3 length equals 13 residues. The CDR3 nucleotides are TGTGCCAGCCGGGAGATCATGAACACTGAAGCTTTCTTT. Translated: CASREIMNTEAFF.

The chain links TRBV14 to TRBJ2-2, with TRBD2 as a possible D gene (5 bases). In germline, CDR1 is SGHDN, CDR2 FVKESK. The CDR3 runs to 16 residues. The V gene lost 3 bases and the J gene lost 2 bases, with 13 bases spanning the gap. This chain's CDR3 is CASSQESGINTGELFF. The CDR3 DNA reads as TGTGCCAGCAGCCAGGAATCCGGGATCAACACCGGGGAGCTGTTTTTT. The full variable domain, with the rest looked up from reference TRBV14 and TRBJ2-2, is EAGVTQFPSHSVIEKGQTVTLRCDPISGHDNLYWYRRVMGKEIKFLLHFVKESKQDESGMPNNRFLAERTGGTYSTLKVQPAELEDSGVYFCASSQESGINTGELFFGEGSRLTVL.

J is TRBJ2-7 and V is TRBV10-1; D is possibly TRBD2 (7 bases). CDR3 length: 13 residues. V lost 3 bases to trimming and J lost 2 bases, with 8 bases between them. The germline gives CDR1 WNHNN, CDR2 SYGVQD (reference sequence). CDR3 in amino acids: CASSEGGAYEQYF. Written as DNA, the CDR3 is TGCGCCAGCAGTGAAGGGGGGGCCTACGAGCAGTACTTC.

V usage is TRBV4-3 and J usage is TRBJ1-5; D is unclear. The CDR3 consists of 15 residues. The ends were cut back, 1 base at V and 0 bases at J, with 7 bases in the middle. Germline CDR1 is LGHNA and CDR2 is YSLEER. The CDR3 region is CASSQARDSNQPQHF. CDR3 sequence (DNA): TGCGCCAGCAGCCAAGCGCGGGATAGCAATCAGCCCCAGCATTTT.

The CDR3 spells CASSPGTGYHEQYF. The CDR3 coding sequence is TGTGCCAGCAGCCCCGGGACAGGGTACCACGAGCAGTACTTC. V gene TRBV6-6 combines with J gene TRBJ2-7; the match to TRBD1 covers 9 bases. V gave up 6 bases and J gave up 5 bases; unmatched junction bases: 8. The CDR3 loop spans 14 amino acids. Germline assignment: CDR1 MNHNY and CDR2 SVGAGI (reference sequence).

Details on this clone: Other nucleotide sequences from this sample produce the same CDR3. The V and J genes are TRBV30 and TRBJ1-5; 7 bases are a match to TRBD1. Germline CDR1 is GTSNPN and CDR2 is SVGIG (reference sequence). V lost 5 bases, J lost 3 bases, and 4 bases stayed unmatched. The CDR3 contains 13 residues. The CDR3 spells CAWSGGDNQPQHF. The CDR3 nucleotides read TGTGCCTGGTCAGGGGGAGACAATCAGCCCCAGCATTTT.

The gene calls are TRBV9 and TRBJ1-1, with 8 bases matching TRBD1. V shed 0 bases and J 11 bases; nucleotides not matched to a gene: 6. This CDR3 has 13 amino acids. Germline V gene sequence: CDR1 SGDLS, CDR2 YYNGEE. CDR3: CASSVADRVEAFF. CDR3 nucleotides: TGTGCCAGCAGCGTAGCGGACAGGGTTGAGGCTTTCTTT. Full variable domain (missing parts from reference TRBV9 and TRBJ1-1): DSGVTQTPKHLITATGQRVTLRCSPRSGDLSVYWYQQSLDQGLQFLIQYYNGEERAKGNILERFSAQQFPDLHSELNLSSLELGDSALYFCASSVADRVEAFFGQGTRLTVV.

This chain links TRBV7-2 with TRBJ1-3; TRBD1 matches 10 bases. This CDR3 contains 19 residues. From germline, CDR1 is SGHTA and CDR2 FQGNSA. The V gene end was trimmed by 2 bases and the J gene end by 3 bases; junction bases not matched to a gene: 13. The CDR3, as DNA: TGTGCCAGCAGCTTATTTCGGGACAGGGGCCGGGGGATTGGAAACACCATATATTTT. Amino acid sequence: CASSLFRDRGRGIGNTIYF.

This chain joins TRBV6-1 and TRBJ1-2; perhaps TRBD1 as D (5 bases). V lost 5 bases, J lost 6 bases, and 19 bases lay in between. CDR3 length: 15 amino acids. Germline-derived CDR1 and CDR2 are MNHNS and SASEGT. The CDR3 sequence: CASSPRMGTNDGYTF. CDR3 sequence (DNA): TGTGCCAGCAGTCCCAGGATGGGGACCAACGATGGCTACACCTTC.

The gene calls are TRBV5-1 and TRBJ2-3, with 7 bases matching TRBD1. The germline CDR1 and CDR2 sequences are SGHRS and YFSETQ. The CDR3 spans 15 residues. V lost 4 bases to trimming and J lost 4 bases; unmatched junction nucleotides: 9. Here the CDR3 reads CASSRLTGEPDTQYF. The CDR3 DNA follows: TGCGCCAGCAGCCGCCTAACAGGGGAGCCAGATACGCAGTATTTT.

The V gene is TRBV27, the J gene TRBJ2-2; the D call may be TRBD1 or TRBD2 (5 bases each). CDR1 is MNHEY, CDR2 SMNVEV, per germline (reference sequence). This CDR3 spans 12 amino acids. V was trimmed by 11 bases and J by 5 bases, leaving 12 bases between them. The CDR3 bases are TGTGCCTCCGGGACCCCGACCGGGGAGCTGTTTTTT. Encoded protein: CASGTPTGELFF.

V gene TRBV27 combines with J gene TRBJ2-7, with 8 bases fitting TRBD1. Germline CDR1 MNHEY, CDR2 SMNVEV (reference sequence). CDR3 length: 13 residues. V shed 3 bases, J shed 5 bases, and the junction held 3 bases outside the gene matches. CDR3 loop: CASSLAGGNEQYF. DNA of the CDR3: TGTGCCAGCAGTTTGGCAGGGGGCAACGAGCAGTACTTC.